A selection of T cell receptor beta chains follows, all from one sample in a study of a mutant IDH1 vaccine in newly diagnosed glioma. Assay: immunoSEQ multiplex PCR; the TCRdb copy retains only in-frame clones and omits some. The sample has tens of thousands of clones; around nine tenths are singletons. No antigen has been identified for these receptors. This specimen consisted of PBMCs, obtained from a glioma patient whose treatment included an IDH1 peptide vaccine. The receptors were gathered from a woman between 45 and 65 years old with glioma. The CDR3 runs from the conserved cysteine through the conserved F or W. D genes are given only for firm matches. The size entry is marked missing in some rows and otherwise reads once, few, many or a size class.

d_gene: NA
v_gene: TRBV18
j_gene: TRBJ1-2
abundance: NA
CDR3aa: CASSPQWTNYGYTF
CDR3nt: TGTGCCAGCTCACCACAGTGGACAAACTATGGCTACACCTTC

d_gene: NA
v_gene: TRBV5-1
j_gene: TRBJ1-2
abundance: NA
CDR3aa: CASSAGGANYGYTF
CDR3nt: TGCGCCAGCAGCGCCGGGGGGGCTAACTATGGCTACACCTTC

d_gene: NA
v_gene: TRBV28
j_gene: TRBJ1-1
abundance: NA
CDR3aa: CASSLPQGNTEAFF
CDR3nt: TGTGCCAGCAGTTTACCACAGGGGAACACTGAAGCTTTCTTT

d_gene: NA
v_gene: TRBV5-1
j_gene: TRBJ2-7
abundance: NA
CDR3aa: CASSLEYEQYF
CDR3nt: TGCGCCAGCAGCTTAGAATACGAGCAGTACTTC

d_gene: NA
v_gene: TRBV28
j_gene: TRBJ1-1
abundance: NA
CDR3aa: CASTQGGGRDTEAFF
CDR3nt: TGTGCCAGCACCCAAGGGGGGGGAAGGGACACTGAAGCTTTCTTT

d_gene: TRBD1
v_gene: TRBV18
j_gene: TRBJ1-1
abundance: NA
CDR3aa: CASSPGEGANTEAFF
CDR3nt: TGTGCCAGCTCACCAGGGGAGGGGGCTAACACTGAAGCTTTCTTT

d_gene: NA
v_gene: TRBV6-1
j_gene: TRBJ2-2
abundance: NA
CDR3aa: CASSDVGATGELFF
CDR3nt: TGTGCCAGCAGTGACGTGGGAGCCACCGGGGAGCTGTTTTTT

d_gene: NA
v_gene: TRBV11-2
j_gene: TRBJ2-3
abundance: NA
CDR3aa: CASSTKPGTPDTQYF
CDR3nt: TGTGCCAGCAGCACCAAGCCCGGGACTCCAGATACGCAGTATTTT

d_gene: NA
v_gene: TRBV30
j_gene: TRBJ1-1
abundance: NA
CDR3aa: CAWSVPGWGNTEAFF
CDR3nt: TGTGCCTGGAGTGTACCCGGGTGGGGTAACACTGAAGCTTTCTTT

d_gene: TRBD1
v_gene: TRBV5-6
j_gene: TRBJ1-4
abundance: NA
CDR3aa: CASSPRDRGNEKLFF
CDR3nt: TGTGCCAGCAGCCCCCGGGACAGGGGTAATGAAAAACTGTTTTTT

d_gene: TRBD1
v_gene: TRBV6-1
j_gene: TRBJ2-5
abundance: NA
CDR3aa: CASSEDRGETQYF
CDR3nt: TGTGCCAGCAGTGAGGACAGGGGAGAGACCCAGTACTTC

d_gene: NA
v_gene: TRBV25-1
j_gene: TRBJ1-3
abundance: NA
CDR3aa: CASSEPPNAGNTIYF
CDR3nt: TGTGCCAGCAGTGAACCCCCTAACGCTGGAAACACCATATATTTT

d_gene: NA
v_gene: TRBV10-2
j_gene: TRBJ1-1
abundance: NA
CDR3aa: CASSESGQNKAFF
CDR3nt: TGCGCCAGCAGTGAGTCAGGCCAGAACAAGGCTTTCTTT

d_gene: TRBD1
v_gene: TRBV19
j_gene: TRBJ1-6
abundance: NA
CDR3aa: CASSSDWTGVSPLHF
CDR3nt: TGTGCCAGTAGTTCAGACTGGACAGGGGTGTCACCCCTCCACTTT

d_gene: NA
v_gene: TRBV2
j_gene: TRBJ1-6
abundance: NA
CDR3aa: CAGHRAGNSPLHF
CDR3nt: TGTGCCGGCCACAGGGCGGGAAATTCACCCCTCCACTTT

d_gene: NA
v_gene: TRBV7-9
j_gene: TRBJ2-7
abundance: NA
CDR3aa: CASSLTGSAYEQYF
CDR3nt: TGTGCCAGCAGCTTAACAGGGTCGGCCTACGAGCAGTACTTC

d_gene: NA
v_gene: TRBV7-8
j_gene: TRBJ1-1
abundance: NA
CDR3aa: CASSPLGYTDTEAFF
CDR3nt: TGTGCCAGCAGCCCCCTGGGATACACGGACACTGAAGCTTTCTTT

d_gene: NA
v_gene: TRBV7-8
j_gene: TRBJ1-5
abundance: NA
CDR3aa: CASSARGDRRNQPQHF
CDR3nt: TGTGCCAGCAGCGCGAGAGGGGACCGTCGCAATCAGCCCCAGCATTTT

d_gene: TRBD2
v_gene: TRBV7-2
j_gene: TRBJ2-1
abundance: NA
CDR3aa: CASSLYGGRWDEQFF
CDR3nt: TGTGCCAGCAGCTTATACGGCGGGAGATGGGATGAGCAGTTCTTC

d_gene: NA
v_gene: TRBV19
j_gene: TRBJ2-1
abundance: NA
CDR3aa: CASSPPRLDGNEQFF
CDR3nt: TGTGCCAGTAGTCCCCCCCGACTAGACGGCAATGAGCAGTTCTTC

d_gene: TRBD1
v_gene: TRBV28
j_gene: TRBJ2-7
abundance: few
CDR3aa: CASSSPGQGSREQYF
CDR3nt: TGTGCCAGCAGTTCGCCGGGACAGGGGTCGCGTGAGCAGTACTTC

d_gene: NA
v_gene: TRBV29-1
j_gene: TRBJ2-3
abundance: NA
CDR3aa: CSVSPGTITDTQYF
CDR3nt: TGCAGCGTCAGTCCGGGGACGATCACAGATACGCAGTATTTT

d_gene: TRBD1
v_gene: TRBV7-9
j_gene: TRBJ2-3
abundance: once
CDR3aa: CASSWPGQGYDTQYF
CDR3nt: TGTGCCAGCAGCTGGCCGGGACAGGGATACGATACGCAGTATTTT

d_gene: NA
v_gene: TRBV29-1
j_gene: TRBJ1-5
abundance: NA
CDR3aa: CSCSRDSNQPQHF
CDR3nt: TGCAGCTGCTCCCGGGACAGCAATCAGCCCCAGCATTTT

d_gene: NA
v_gene: TRBV28
j_gene: TRBJ2-3
abundance: NA
CDR3aa: CASSSLLDYTDTQYF
CDR3nt: TGTGCCAGCAGTTCCCTTCTGGACTACACAGATACGCAGTATTTT

d_gene: NA
v_gene: TRBV7-3
j_gene: TRBJ2-2
abundance: NA
CDR3aa: CASSLYRGGELFF
CDR3nt: TGTGCCAGCAGCTTATACCGTGGCGGGGAGCTGTTTTTT

d_gene: NA
v_gene: TRBV6-5
j_gene: TRBJ1-6
abundance: NA
CDR3aa: CASSYRGQTNSPLHF
CDR3nt: TGTGCCAGCAGTTACCGTGGACAGACTAATTCACCCCTCCACTTT

d_gene: TRBD1
v_gene: TRBV30
j_gene: TRBJ2-5
abundance: NA
CDR3aa: CACTTGLEQYF
CDR3nt: TGTGCCTGTACGACAGGGCTAGAGCAGTACTTC

d_gene: NA
v_gene: TRBV28
j_gene: TRBJ2-4
abundance: NA
CDR3aa: CASSTYPGTAKNIQYF
CDR3nt: TGTGCCAGCAGCACATATCCGGGCACAGCGAAGAACATTCAGTACTTC

d_gene: NA
v_gene: TRBV29-1
j_gene: TRBJ2-7
abundance: NA
CDR3aa: CSVERLAGSYEQYF
CDR3nt: TGCAGCGTCGAGAGGCTAGCCGGTTCCTACGAGCAGTACTTC

d_gene: NA
v_gene: TRBV28
j_gene: TRBJ1-5
abundance: NA
CDR3aa: CASSYNRDQPQHF
CDR3nt: TGTGCCAGCAGCTATAACAGGGATCAGCCCCAGCATTTT

d_gene: TRBD2
v_gene: TRBV5-1
j_gene: TRBJ2-7
abundance: NA
CDR3aa: CASSPTSSSYEQYF
CDR3nt: TGCGCCAGCAGCCCGACTAGCAGCTCCTACGAGCAGTACTTC

d_gene: NA
v_gene: TRBV7-8
j_gene: TRBJ1-2
abundance: NA
CDR3aa: CASSLAPDELGYGYTF
CDR3nt: TGTGCCAGCAGCTTAGCGCCCGACGAACTTGGCTATGGCTACACCTTC